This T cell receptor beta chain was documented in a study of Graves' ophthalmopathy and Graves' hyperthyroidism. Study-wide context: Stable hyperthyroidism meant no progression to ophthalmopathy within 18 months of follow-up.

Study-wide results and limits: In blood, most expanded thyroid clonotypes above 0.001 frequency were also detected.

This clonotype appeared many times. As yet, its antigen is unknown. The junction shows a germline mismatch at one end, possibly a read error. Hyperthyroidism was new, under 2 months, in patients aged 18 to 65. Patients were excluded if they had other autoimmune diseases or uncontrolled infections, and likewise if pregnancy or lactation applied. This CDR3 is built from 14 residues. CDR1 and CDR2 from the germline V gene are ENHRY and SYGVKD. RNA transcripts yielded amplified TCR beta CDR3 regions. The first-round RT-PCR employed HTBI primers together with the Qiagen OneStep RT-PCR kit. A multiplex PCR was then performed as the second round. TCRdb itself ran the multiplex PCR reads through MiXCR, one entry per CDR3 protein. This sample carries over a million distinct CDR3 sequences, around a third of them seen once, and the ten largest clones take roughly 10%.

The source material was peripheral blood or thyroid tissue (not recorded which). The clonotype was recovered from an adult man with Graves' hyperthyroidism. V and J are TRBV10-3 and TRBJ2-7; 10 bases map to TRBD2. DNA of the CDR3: TGTGCCATCAGGCGGGGACTAGCGTCCTTCGAGCAGTACTTC. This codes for CAIRRGLASFEQYF.